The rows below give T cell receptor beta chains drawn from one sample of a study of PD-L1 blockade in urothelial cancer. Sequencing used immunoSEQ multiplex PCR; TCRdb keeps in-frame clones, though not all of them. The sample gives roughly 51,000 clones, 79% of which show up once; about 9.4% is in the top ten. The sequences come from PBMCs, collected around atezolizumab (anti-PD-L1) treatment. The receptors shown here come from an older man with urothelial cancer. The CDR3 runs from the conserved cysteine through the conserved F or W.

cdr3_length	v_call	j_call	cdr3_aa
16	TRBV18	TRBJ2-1	CASSPRSGGSYNEQFF
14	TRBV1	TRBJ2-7	CTSSTSGGTYEQYF
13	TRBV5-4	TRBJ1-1	CASSVDKNTEAFF
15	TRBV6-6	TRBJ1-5	CASRRSGGRNQPQHF
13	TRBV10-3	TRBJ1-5	CAISGLSNQPQHF
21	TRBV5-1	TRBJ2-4	CASSLDRITGGAGPAKNIQYF
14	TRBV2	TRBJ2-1	CASTRLAGDNEQFF
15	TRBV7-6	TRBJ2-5	CASSLDISVKETQYF
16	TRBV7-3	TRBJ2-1	CASSLTGGEGSNEQFF
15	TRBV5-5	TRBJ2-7	CASRTGTGGYYEQYF
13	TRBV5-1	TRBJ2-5	CASSLGQQETQYF
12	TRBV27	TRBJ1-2	CASSNGGHGYTF
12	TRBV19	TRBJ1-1	CASSARGLYAFF
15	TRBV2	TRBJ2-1	CASSSPGTGGFEQFF
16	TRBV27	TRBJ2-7	CASSLSKGQGWYEQYF
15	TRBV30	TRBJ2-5	CAWSIGLAGVETQYF
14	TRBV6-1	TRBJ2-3	CASSASGGSDTQYF
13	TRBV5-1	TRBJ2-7	CASSLHTGDEQYF
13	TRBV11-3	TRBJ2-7	CASSLDTGDEQYF
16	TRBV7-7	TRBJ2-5	CASSPGTSWAQETQYF
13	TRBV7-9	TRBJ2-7	CASYAGTSHEQYF
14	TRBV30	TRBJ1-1	CAWSLATGNTEAFF
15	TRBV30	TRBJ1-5	CACRIPGISNQPQHF
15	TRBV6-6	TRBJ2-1	CASSKLAGATNEQFF
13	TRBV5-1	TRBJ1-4	CASSTDRGEKLFF
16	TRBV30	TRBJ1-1	CAWRGGTDRANTEAFF
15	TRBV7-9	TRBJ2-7	CASRPTTSDPGEQYF
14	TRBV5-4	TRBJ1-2	CASSLQGVDYGYTF
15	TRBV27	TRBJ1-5	CASRQGWASNQPQHF
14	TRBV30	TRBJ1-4	CAWSRRGRDEKLFF
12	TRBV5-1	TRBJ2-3	CASSQTLDTQYF
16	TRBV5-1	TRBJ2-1	CASSLSPGQGFNEQFF
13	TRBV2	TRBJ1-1	CASNPTGNTEAFF
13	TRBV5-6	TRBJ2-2	CASGGLNTGELFF
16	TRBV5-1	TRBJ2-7	CASSLTSRTGWNEQYF
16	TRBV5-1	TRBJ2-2	CASSSTGTGDTGELFF
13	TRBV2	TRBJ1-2	CASSSGEGYGYTF
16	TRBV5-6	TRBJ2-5	CASSALGTREEETQYF
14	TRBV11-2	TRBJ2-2	CASRTTSGAGELFF
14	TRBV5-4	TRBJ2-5	CASSQLAGEKTQYF
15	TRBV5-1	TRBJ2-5	CASSLGQGASETQYF
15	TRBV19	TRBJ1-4	CATAKGLRVGEKLFF
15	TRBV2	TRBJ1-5	CASSEEGYSNQPQHF